This is a list of T cell receptor beta chains from one sample in a study of OX40 agonist ivuxolimab in advanced cancers. The assay was immunoSEQ multiplex PCR, and TCRdb's table has in-frame clones only and misses some. The profile shows about 69,000 clones, around 91% of them singletons. The sample consisted of CD4+ or CD8+ T cells sorted from blood, taken in a trial of the OX40 agonist ivuxolimab. All receptors derive from an adult with an advanced solid tumor such as melanoma, head and neck, liver or kidney cancer. Both conserved end residues are part of each CDR3. Each record gives: V gene, J gene, D gene, clone size, CDR3 protein, CDR3 DNA. D genes are given only for firm matches. Not all rows give a size; the values are once, few, many and, for expanded clones, a class.

>TRBV11-3|TRBJ2-2|-|-
CASSLAWGELFF
TGTGCCAGCAGCTTAGCGTGGGGGGAGCTGTTTTTT
>TRBV6-1|TRBJ2-7|-|-
CASNPGTLPREQYF
TGTGCCAGCAACCCAGGGACCCTCCCGCGGGAGCAGTACTTC
>TRBV15|TRBJ1-5|-|few
CATSRESSGPQHF
TGTGCCACCAGCAGAGAGAGCAGCGGGCCCCAGCATTTT
>TRBV19|TRBJ1-5|-|-
CASGGNQPQHF
TGTGCCTCCGGCGGCAATCAGCCCCAGCATTTT
>TRBV10-3|TRBJ1-1|-|once
CAISVTTGEGTEAFF
TGTGCCATCAGTGTGACGACAGGTGAGGGCACTGAAGCTTTCTTT
>TRBV19|TRBJ2-7|-|-
CASRGGSPYEQYF
TGTGCCAGTAGGGGGGGCTCTCCCTACGAGCAGTACTTC
>TRBV5-1|TRBJ2-6|-|once
CASNPDNSGANVLTF
TGCGCCAGCAACCCTGACAACTCTGGGGCCAACGTCCTGACTTTC
>TRBV6-1|TRBJ2-7|-|-
CAIASGYEQYF
TGTGCCATCGCCTCAGGCTACGAGCAGTACTTC
>TRBV4-1|TRBJ2-3|-|-
CASSQDRQGGTDTQYF
TGCGCCAGCAGCCAAGATAGGCAGGGGGGGACAGATACGCAGTATTTT
>TRBV30|TRBJ2-6|-|once
CARTASGANVLTF
TGTGCCAGGACAGCGTCTGGGGCCAACGTCCTGACTTTC
>TRBV4-1|TRBJ2-2|-|few
CASSQEGRGDAGELFF
TGCGCCAGCAGCCAAGAGGGTAGGGGGGACGCCGGGGAGCTGTTTTTT
>TRBV7-6|TRBJ2-1|-|-
CASSSEQVSSYNEQFF
TGTGCCAGCAGCTCGGAACAGGTTAGCTCCTACAATGAGCAGTTCTTC
>TRBV29-1|TRBJ2-4|TRBD1|-
CSATRQGDKNIQYF
TGCAGCGCAACTCGACAGGGGGATAAAAACATTCAGTACTTC
>TRBV7-3|TRBJ2-5|-|-
CASSFGGGTETQYF
TGTGCCAGCAGCTTCGGAGGGGGCACGGAGACCCAGTACTTC
>TRBV19|TRBJ2-1|TRBD2|-
CATKGLAVYNEQFF
TGTGCCACCAAGGGGCTAGCGGTCTACAATGAGCAGTTCTTC
>TRBV28|TRBJ1-2|TRBD1|-
CASSSVDRATYGYTF
TGTGCCAGCAGTTCCGTGGACAGGGCGACATATGGCTACACCTTC
>TRBV6-5|TRBJ1-1|-|-
CASRVTWEAFF
TGTGCCAGCAGAGTAACGTGGGAAGCTTTCTTT
>TRBV11-2|TRBJ2-7|-|-
CASSFQQGQQYF
TGTGCCAGCAGCTTCCAACAGGGTCAGCAGTACTTC
>TRBV13|TRBJ1-6|-|-
CASSLRTVNNSPLHF
TGTGCCAGCAGCTTAAGGACAGTAAATAATTCACCCCTCCACTTT
>TRBV7-9|TRBJ2-1|TRBD2|once
CASSLGTSGYNEQFF
TGTGCCAGCAGCTTAGGGACTAGCGGATACAATGAGCAGTTCTTC
>TRBV11-2|TRBJ2-7|TRBD1|-
CASKLPGGAEQYF
TGTGCCAGCAAACTTCCAGGGGGCGCCGAGCAGTACTTC
>TRBV6-1|TRBJ1-1|-|-
CASSEAWGRRGTEAFF
TGTGCCAGCAGTGAAGCGTGGGGGAGAAGGGGCACTGAAGCTTTCTTT
>TRBV28|TRBJ1-5|-|-
CASLGGGSNQPQHF
TGTGCCAGTTTAGGTGGGGGGAGCAATCAGCCCCAGCATTTT
>TRBV6-4|TRBJ1-1|-|-
CASSINSMNTEAFF
TGTGCCAGCAGTATAAACAGCATGAACACTGAAGCTTTCTTT
>TRBV7-9|TRBJ1-4|-|-
CASSLAPGELRKLFF
TGTGCCAGCAGCTTAGCCCCAGGGGAGTTAAGAAAACTGTTTTTT
>TRBV5-5|TRBJ2-1|TRBD2|-
CASSMGLAGVSEQFF
TGTGCCAGCAGCATGGGACTAGCGGGAGTTAGTGAGCAGTTCTTC
>TRBV5-1|TRBJ1-2|-|-
CASSLLASINYGYTF
TGCGCCAGCAGCTTGCTCGCCTCCATTAACTATGGCTACACCTTC
>TRBV2|TRBJ2-3|TRBD2|-
CASRLAGALDTQYF
TGTGCCAGCAGGCTAGCGGGAGCGTTAGATACGCAGTATTTT
>TRBV5-1|TRBJ2-5|TRBD2|-
CASSLFMGGETQYF
TGCGCCAGCAGCTTGTTCATGGGGGGGGAGACCCAGTACTTC
>TRBV2|TRBJ1-1|-|-
CASSGYGTTEAFF
TGTGCCAGCAGTGGATACGGGACCACTGAAGCTTTCTTT
>TRBV25-1|TRBJ1-2|-|-
CASRGQGQGGLSDTF
TGTGCCAGCAGGGGCCAGGGGCAGGGCGGTCTATCGGACACCTTC
>TRBV27|TRBJ1-2|TRBD1|-
CASSRGTVYGYTF
TGTGCCAGCAGTCGGGGGACAGTTTATGGCTACACCTTC
>TRBV27|TRBJ2-7|-|-
CASSSHPGRERQYF
TGTGCCAGCAGTTCGCATCCGGGCAGGGAGCGGCAGTACTTC
>TRBV5-1|TRBJ2-1|TRBD1|-
CASSLARGQGYPYNEQFF
TGCGCCAGCAGCTTGGCTCGTGGACAGGGCTACCCCTACAATGAGCAGTTCTTC
>TRBV9|TRBJ2-1|-|-
CASSTSPHRDTNEQFF
TGTGCCAGCAGCACTAGCCCCCACCGGGACACCAATGAGCAGTTCTTC
>TRBV28|TRBJ1-2|-|-
CASSPRQAPLDGYTF
TGTGCCAGCAGCCCTAGACAGGCACCTTTGGATGGCTACACCTTC
>TRBV27|TRBJ2-3|TRBD2|-
CASIKRETDTQYF
TGTGCCAGCATAAAGCGGGAGACTGATACGCAGTATTTT
>TRBV9|TRBJ2-7|-|few
CASSAGPGNYEQYF
TGTGCCAGCAGCGCGGGCCCCGGAAACTACGAGCAGTACTTC
>TRBV7-2|TRBJ2-1|-|-
CASSLSPYNEQFF
TGTGCCAGCAGCTTATCTCCGTACAATGAGCAGTTCTTC
>TRBV29-1|TRBJ2-7|-|-
CSVSWGAHEQYF
TGCAGCGTCTCATGGGGCGCCCACGAGCAGTACTTC
>TRBV7-6|TRBJ1-4|TRBD1|-
CASSRAGGPNEKLFF
TGTGCCAGCAGCAGGGCAGGGGGCCCTAATGAAAAACTGTTTTTT
>TRBV6-5|TRBJ1-2|-|once
CASSSGGGLSRGYTF
TGTGCCAGCAGTTCCGGTGGGGGACTCTCACGGGGCTACACCTTC
>TRBV4-3|TRBJ2-3|-|-
CASSPLTGASTDTQYF
TGCGCCAGCAGCCCCCTGACAGGCGCTAGCACAGATACGCAGTATTTT
>TRBV9|TRBJ2-1|-|once
CASSVEGSEQFF
TGTGCCAGCAGCGTAGAAGGGAGTGAGCAGTTCTTC
>TRBV6-1|TRBJ2-7|-|-
CASSALASSSYEQYF
TGTGCCAGCAGTGCCCTAGCGTCTAGCTCCTACGAGCAGTACTTC
>TRBV11-2|TRBJ1-1|-|-
CASSPSAQGSFTEAFF
TGTGCCAGCAGCCCGAGCGCCCAGGGAAGTTTCACTGAAGCTTTCTTT